This paragraph covers one TCR beta chain sequence. Its antigen is as yet unknown. The sample belongs to a study of OX40 agonist ivuxolimab in advanced cancers. Study background: The study treated patients with ivuxolimab, an agonistic anti-OX40 (CD134) antibody.

Peripheral blood came from all dose cohorts at three timepoints. Assay: immunoSEQ multiplex PCR; the TCRdb copy retains only in-frame clones and omits some. The data contain under 7,500 clones, under 90% of them seen just once; the ten biggest clones take up 39%. Points from the study as a whole: Specificity for antigen went undetermined in the expanded peripheral T cells. Clones of CD4+ and CD8+ blood T cells grew by week 6 at doses of 0.1 to 3.0 mg/kg.

This receptor was taken from an adult with an advanced solid tumor such as melanoma, head and neck, liver or kidney cancer. Here the sequenced sample was CD4+ or CD8+ T cells sorted from blood, taken in a trial of the OX40 agonist ivuxolimab.

As DNA, the CDR3 is TGTGCCAGCAGTTTTCGGCCAGGGGTCTACAATGAGCAGTTCTTC. This sequence encodes CASSFRPGVYNEQFF. V gene TRBV27 combines with J gene TRBJ2-1; D may be TRBD1 (6 bases). Trimming cost V 3 bases and J 3 bases, with 12 bases left between them. Germline loops: CDR1 MNHEY, CDR2 SMNVEV (reference sequence). The length of the CDR3 is 15 residues.